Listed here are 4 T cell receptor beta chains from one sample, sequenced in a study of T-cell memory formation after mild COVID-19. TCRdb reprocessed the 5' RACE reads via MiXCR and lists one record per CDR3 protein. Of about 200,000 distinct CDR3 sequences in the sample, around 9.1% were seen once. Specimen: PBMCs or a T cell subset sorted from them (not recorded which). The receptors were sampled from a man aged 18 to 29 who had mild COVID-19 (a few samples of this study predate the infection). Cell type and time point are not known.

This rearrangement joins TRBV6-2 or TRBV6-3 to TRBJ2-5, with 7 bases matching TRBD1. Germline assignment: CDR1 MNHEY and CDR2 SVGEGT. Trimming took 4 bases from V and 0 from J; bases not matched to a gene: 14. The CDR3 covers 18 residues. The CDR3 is CASSFHLPTGTYQETQYF. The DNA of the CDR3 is TGTGCCAGCAGTTTCCACCTTCCGACAGGGACGTACCAAGAGACCCAGTACTTC.

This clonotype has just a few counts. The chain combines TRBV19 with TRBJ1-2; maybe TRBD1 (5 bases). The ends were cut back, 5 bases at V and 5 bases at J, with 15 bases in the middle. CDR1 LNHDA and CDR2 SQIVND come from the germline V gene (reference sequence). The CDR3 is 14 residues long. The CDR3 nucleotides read TGTGCCAGTAGTCCCGACAGCCGGGGGTATGGCTACACCTTC. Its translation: CASSPDSRGYGYTF.

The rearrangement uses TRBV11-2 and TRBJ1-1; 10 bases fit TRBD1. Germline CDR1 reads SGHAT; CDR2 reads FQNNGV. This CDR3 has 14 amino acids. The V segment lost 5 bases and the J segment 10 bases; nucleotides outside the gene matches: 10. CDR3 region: CASSLRDRGPRAFF. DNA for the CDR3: TGTGCCAGCAGCCTACGGGACAGGGGACCTCGAGCTTTCTTT.

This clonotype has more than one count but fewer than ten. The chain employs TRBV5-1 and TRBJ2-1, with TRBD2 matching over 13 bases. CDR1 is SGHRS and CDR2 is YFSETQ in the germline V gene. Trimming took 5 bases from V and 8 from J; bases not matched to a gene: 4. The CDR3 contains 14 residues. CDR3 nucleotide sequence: TGCGCCAGCAGAACCGGGACTAGCGGGGATGAGCAGTTCTTC. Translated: CASRTGTSGDEQFF.